The rows below give T cell receptor beta chains drawn from one sample of a study of cytomegalovirus exposure and HLA in healthy donors. Here immunoSEQ multiplex PCR was the method, and the copy in TCRdb shows in-frame clones only, minus some. Seen here are more than 300,000 clones, about nine tenths observed once, and the top ten hold roughly 0.75%. Sequenced material: PBMCs. The source is a woman in her late teens or twenties in good health and CMV-seronegative. CDR3s include the opening cysteine and the closing phenylalanine or tryptophan. Each record gives: V gene, clone size, D gene, J gene, CDR3 DNA, CDR3 protein. A D gene is named only where the DNA matches it firmly. Clone size appears in some rows only: once, few, many, or a class for an expanded clone.

v_call: TRBV4-1; clone_size: -; d_call: TRBD2; j_call: TRBJ2-3; cdr3_nt: TGCGCCAGCAGCCATGAGGGACTAGCGGACACAGATACGCAGTATTTT; cdr3_aa: CASSHEGLADTDTQYF
v_call: TRBV7-3; clone_size: -; d_call: TRBD1; j_call: TRBJ1-1; cdr3_nt: TGTGCCAGCAGCCTCCGACAGGGACTGAACACTGAAGCTTTCTTT; cdr3_aa: CASSLRQGLNTEAFF
v_call: TRBV2; clone_size: -; d_call: TRBD1; j_call: TRBJ1-1; cdr3_nt: TGTGCCAGCATAGCCGAACAGGGGGTGAACACTGAAGCTTTCTTT; cdr3_aa: CASIAEQGVNTEAFF
v_call: TRBV9; clone_size: once; d_call: -; j_call: TRBJ1-2; cdr3_nt: TGTGCCAGCAGCGTCGAAGACAGGTTTGGCTACACCTTC; cdr3_aa: CASSVEDRFGYTF
v_call: TRBV4-2; clone_size: -; d_call: -; j_call: TRBJ1-4; cdr3_nt: TGTGCCAGCAGCCAAGATTGGGTCAGGGTGACGAATGAAAAACTGTTTTTT; cdr3_aa: CASSQDWVRVTNEKLFF
v_call: TRBV19; clone_size: few; d_call: TRBD1; j_call: TRBJ1-5; cdr3_nt: TGTGCCAGTAGTACCCGGACAGGGAAGGATAGCAATCAGCCCCAGCATTTT; cdr3_aa: CASSTRTGKDSNQPQHF
v_call: TRBV2; clone_size: -; d_call: TRBD1; j_call: TRBJ2-3; cdr3_nt: TGTGCCACCCGCCCAGGGACAGGGTTAGGTGATACGCAGTATTTT; cdr3_aa: CATRPGTGLGDTQYF
v_call: TRBV13; clone_size: -; d_call: -; j_call: TRBJ1-1; cdr3_nt: TGTGCCAGCAGCGCCTTTAAGGGGGATACTGAAGCTTTCTTT; cdr3_aa: CASSAFKGDTEAFF
v_call: TRBV10-3; clone_size: -; d_call: -; j_call: TRBJ1-5; cdr3_nt: TGTGCCATCGGGCGGGGGGCCAGCAATCAGCCCCAGCATTTT; cdr3_aa: CAIGRGASNQPQHF
v_call: TRBV19; clone_size: -; d_call: -; j_call: TRBJ2-7; cdr3_nt: TGTGCCAGTAGACAGGCGAGCTCCTACGAGCAGTACTTC; cdr3_aa: CASRQASSYEQYF
v_call: TRBV30; clone_size: -; d_call: -; j_call: TRBJ1-3; cdr3_nt: TGTGCCTGTGGCCCCCAGGGGCAAAATGGATTTAACACCATATATTTT; cdr3_aa: CACGPQGQNGFNTIYF
v_call: TRBV27; clone_size: once; d_call: TRBD1; j_call: TRBJ2-1; cdr3_nt: TGTGCCAGCAGGTCGGGACAGAGCTCCTACAATGAGCAGTTCTTC; cdr3_aa: CASRSGQSSYNEQFF
v_call: TRBV10-1; clone_size: -; d_call: -; j_call: TRBJ1-5; cdr3_nt: TGCGCCAGCAGTGAAGGAATCCCTAGCGTTCAGCCCCAGCATTTT; cdr3_aa: CASSEGIPSVQPQHF
v_call: TRBV15; clone_size: -; d_call: -; j_call: TRBJ2-7; cdr3_nt: TGTGCCACCAGCATCGACAGAAATTCCGCCGAGCAGTACTTC; cdr3_aa: CATSIDRNSAEQYF
v_call: TRBV27; clone_size: -; d_call: -; j_call: TRBJ1-2; cdr3_nt: TGTGCCAGCAGTTTGGCAGGGACTAACTATGGCTACACCTTC; cdr3_aa: CASSLAGTNYGYTF
v_call: TRBV25-1; clone_size: -; d_call: -; j_call: TRBJ2-3; cdr3_nt: TGTGCCAGCAGTGACTATCGGGGACAACGGACAGATACGCAGTATTTT; cdr3_aa: CASSDYRGQRTDTQYF
v_call: TRBV27; clone_size: -; d_call: -; j_call: TRBJ2-4; cdr3_nt: TGTGCCAGCAGTTTTCTAGCCTCTTTAAACATTCAGTACTTC; cdr3_aa: CASSFLASLNIQYF
v_call: TRBV30; clone_size: -; d_call: -; j_call: TRBJ1-5; cdr3_nt: TGTGCCTGGAGTGTACGAAGCGTACAGCCCCAGCATTTT; cdr3_aa: CAWSVRSVQPQHF
v_call: TRBV27; clone_size: -; d_call: TRBD2; j_call: TRBJ2-3; cdr3_nt: TGTGCCAGCAGTAACATAGCGGGAGGTCAAGATACGCAGTATTTT; cdr3_aa: CASSNIAGGQDTQYF
v_call: TRBV14; clone_size: -; d_call: -; j_call: TRBJ2-1; cdr3_nt: TGTGCCAGCAGTGCGGGGGCTAACAATGAGCAGTTCTTC; cdr3_aa: CASSAGANNEQFF
v_call: TRBV19; clone_size: -; d_call: TRBD1; j_call: TRBJ1-2; cdr3_nt: TGTGCCAGCGGGACAGCCCCTGGCTACACCTTC; cdr3_aa: CASGTAPGYTF
v_call: TRBV9; clone_size: -; d_call: TRBD2; j_call: TRBJ2-7; cdr3_nt: TGTGCCAGCAGCCCCCAGACCCAGACTAGCGGGGTGATCAACGAGCAGTACTTC; cdr3_aa: CASSPQTQTSGVINEQYF
v_call: TRBV7-9; clone_size: -; d_call: TRBD2; j_call: TRBJ2-7; cdr3_nt: TGTGCCAGCAGCCTCGCCGGGGGGTTAATCTACGAGCAGTACTTC; cdr3_aa: CASSLAGGLIYEQYF
v_call: TRBV6-1; clone_size: -; d_call: -; j_call: TRBJ2-1; cdr3_nt: TGTGCCAGCCTTTCGACCCGGAGGGAGCAGTTCTTC; cdr3_aa: CASLSTRREQFF
v_call: TRBV5-1; clone_size: -; d_call: -; j_call: TRBJ1-1; cdr3_nt: TGCGCCAGCAGCTTTTTACAACCGACTGAAGCTTTCTTT; cdr3_aa: CASSFLQPTEAFF
v_call: TRBV30; clone_size: -; d_call: -; j_call: TRBJ2-7; cdr3_nt: TGTGCCTGGAGTGGCGGGAATGGGGACGAGCAGTACTTC; cdr3_aa: CAWSGGNGDEQYF
v_call: TRBV27; clone_size: once; d_call: TRBD1; j_call: TRBJ1-2; cdr3_nt: TGTGCCAGCAGCCGTATATGGACAGGCGACTATGGCTACACCTTC; cdr3_aa: CASSRIWTGDYGYTF
v_call: TRBV14; clone_size: -; d_call: TRBD2; j_call: TRBJ2-1; cdr3_nt: TGTGCCAGCAGCCATCCTGGCCGGACTAGCGAGTACAATGAGCAGTTCTTC; cdr3_aa: CASSHPGRTSEYNEQFF
v_call: TRBV28; clone_size: -; d_call: TRBD1; j_call: TRBJ2-6; cdr3_nt: TGTGCCAGCAGTTTCCGACAGGGGATAAGCTCTGGGGCCAACGTCCTGACTTTC; cdr3_aa: CASSFRQGISSGANVLTF
v_call: TRBV5-4; clone_size: -; d_call: TRBD1; j_call: TRBJ2-7; cdr3_nt: TGTGCCAGTTCGTCGGGACAGGGCTACGAGCAGTACTTC; cdr3_aa: CASSSGQGYEQYF
v_call: TRBV27; clone_size: -; d_call: TRBD2; j_call: TRBJ2-7; cdr3_nt: TGTGCCAGCAGTAAACCGGGACTAGTAGGGAACGAGCAGTACTTC; cdr3_aa: CASSKPGLVGNEQYF
v_call: TRBV7-6; clone_size: -; d_call: TRBD2; j_call: TRBJ2-7; cdr3_nt: TGTGCCAGCAGCCGCACTAGCGGGGGCGCTCTCTCCTACGAGCAGTACTTC; cdr3_aa: CASSRTSGGALSYEQYF
v_call: TRBV9; clone_size: -; d_call: TRBD2; j_call: TRBJ2-3; cdr3_nt: TGTGCCAGCAGCGCGCCAGGACTAGTCTGGGATACGCAGTATTTT; cdr3_aa: CASSAPGLVWDTQYF
v_call: TRBV9; clone_size: few; d_call: -; j_call: TRBJ2-3; cdr3_nt: TGTGCCAGCAGCCCCCGACTGCGCACAGATACGCAGTATTTT; cdr3_aa: CASSPRLRTDTQYF
v_call: TRBV2; clone_size: -; d_call: -; j_call: TRBJ2-1; cdr3_nt: TGTGCCAGCAACAGAGACGGTGAGCAGTTCTTC; cdr3_aa: CASNRDGEQFF
v_call: TRBV2; clone_size: -; d_call: -; j_call: TRBJ1-1; cdr3_nt: TGTGCCAGCAGTGTGGAGGGGCAGAACACTGAAGCTTTCTTT; cdr3_aa: CASSVEGQNTEAFF
v_call: TRBV5-1; clone_size: -; d_call: -; j_call: TRBJ1-1; cdr3_nt: TGCGCCAGCAGCTCCCAGGACAGCCGGAACACTGAAGCTTTCTTT; cdr3_aa: CASSSQDSRNTEAFF
v_call: TRBV5-1; clone_size: -; d_call: TRBD2; j_call: TRBJ2-2; cdr3_nt: TGCGCCAGCAGATCGGGACTAGCGGCCCCGCTGGAGCTGTTTTTT; cdr3_aa: CASRSGLAAPLELFF
v_call: TRBV5-1; clone_size: -; d_call: TRBD1; j_call: TRBJ1-2; cdr3_nt: TGCGCCAGCAGCTCATTGAGGGGACAGAACTATGGCTACACCTTC; cdr3_aa: CASSSLRGQNYGYTF
v_call: TRBV21-1; clone_size: -; d_call: -; j_call: TRBJ1-5; cdr3_nt: TGTGCCAGCAGCAAAGAAGCGGGAGCAGAAAGCAATCAGCCCCAGCATTTT; cdr3_aa: CASSKEAGAESNQPQHF
v_call: TRBV5-1; clone_size: -; d_call: TRBD2; j_call: TRBJ2-3; cdr3_nt: TGCGCCAGCAGCTTGGCCAACAAGCGGGAGAGGTACCCCGGGCTGGGTACGCAGTATTTT; cdr3_aa: CASSLANKRERYPGLGTQYF
v_call: TRBV2; clone_size: -; d_call: TRBD1; j_call: TRBJ1-4; cdr3_nt: TGTGCCAGCAGCCAAAACAGGGGAGCTAATGAAAAACTGTTTTTT; cdr3_aa: CASSQNRGANEKLFF
v_call: TRBV5-6; clone_size: -; d_call: -; j_call: TRBJ2-5; cdr3_nt: TGTGCCAGCAGCCGGGACACACAAGAGACCCAGTACTTC; cdr3_aa: CASSRDTQETQYF
v_call: TRBV27; clone_size: once; d_call: TRBD1; j_call: TRBJ1-3; cdr3_nt: TGTGCCAGCAGCCTCGGGACAGGGACCGGGTACTCTGGAAACACCATATATTTT; cdr3_aa: CASSLGTGTGYSGNTIYF
v_call: TRBV28; clone_size: -; d_call: -; j_call: TRBJ2-1; cdr3_nt: TGTGCCAGCAGTTATGTCCGTTCCTACAATGAGCAGTTCTTC; cdr3_aa: CASSYVRSYNEQFF
v_call: TRBV7-9; clone_size: -; d_call: -; j_call: TRBJ1-2; cdr3_nt: TGTGCCAGCAGCTTTCGGGAAAACTATGGCTACACCTTC; cdr3_aa: CASSFRENYGYTF
v_call: TRBV4-2; clone_size: -; d_call: -; j_call: TRBJ2-7; cdr3_nt: TGTGCCAGCAGCCAAGAGTTGGCTAGCTCCTACGAGCAGTACTTC; cdr3_aa: CASSQELASSYEQYF
v_call: TRBV19; clone_size: -; d_call: -; j_call: TRBJ2-1; cdr3_nt: TGTGCCAGTAGTGAATTAGCGGCTCAGAGCTCCTACAATGAGCAGTTCTTC; cdr3_aa: CASSELAAQSSYNEQFF
v_call: TRBV2; clone_size: -; d_call: TRBD1; j_call: TRBJ2-7; cdr3_nt: TGTGCCAGCAGTCGGGACAGTCCTGGGAACGAGCAGTACTTC; cdr3_aa: CASSRDSPGNEQYF
v_call: TRBV7-8; clone_size: -; d_call: -; j_call: TRBJ2-2; cdr3_nt: TGTGCCAGCAGCCCCAGACAGGGGGAGCTGTTTTTT; cdr3_aa: CASSPRQGELFF
v_call: TRBV6-1; clone_size: few; d_call: -; j_call: TRBJ2-7; cdr3_nt: TGTGCCAGCAGGTCGGACTACTCCTACGAGCAGTACTTC; cdr3_aa: CASRSDYSYEQYF
v_call: TRBV6-1; clone_size: -; d_call: TRBD1; j_call: TRBJ2-7; cdr3_nt: TGTGCCAGCAGTGATCACGGGACAGGGCCATACGAGCAGTACTTC; cdr3_aa: CASSDHGTGPYEQYF
v_call: TRBV10-2; clone_size: -; d_call: -; j_call: TRBJ1-1; cdr3_nt: TGCGCCAGCAGTGAGAATCGGAGCAGGGGCACTGAAGCTTTCTTT; cdr3_aa: CASSENRSRGTEAFF
v_call: TRBV10-1; clone_size: once; d_call: TRBD2; j_call: TRBJ2-5; cdr3_nt: TGCGCCAGCAGTGATGGACTAGCGGGAGAGGGCGAGACCCAGTACTTC; cdr3_aa: CASSDGLAGEGETQYF
v_call: TRBV5-1; clone_size: -; d_call: -; j_call: TRBJ2-1; cdr3_nt: TGCGCCAGCAGCTTGGAAGCGGGTGGGGGCTACAATGAGCAGTTCTTC; cdr3_aa: CASSLEAGGGYNEQFF